This T cell receptor beta chain was observed in a study of T-cell memory formation after mild COVID-19. General study results and limits: For contracting clones, CD4+ ones sat mainly in CM and EM, CD8+ in EMRA.

In regard to this clonotype: Its antigen remains unidentified.

Using its own MiXCR run on the 5' RACE reads, TCRdb lists one record per CDR3 protein. The table has just under 550,000 distinct CDR3 sequences, 20% seen once. This receptor was taken from an adult woman who had mild COVID-19 (a few samples of this study predate the infection). Cell type and time point are not known. Input material: PBMCs or a T cell subset sorted from them (not recorded which).

Written as DNA, the CDR3 is TGTGCCAGCAGCAAGACTAGCGGGTCTTTCGGGGAGCTGTTTTTT. It specifies CASSKTSGSFGELFF. This chain uses TRBV9 with TRBJ2-2, with 10 positions matching TRBD2. Unmatched junction bases numbered 7, after V lost 4 bases and J lost 7 bases. CDR1 and CDR2 (germline): SGDLS, YYNGEE. This CDR3 region has 15 residues.